The 24 T cell receptor beta chains reported below all come from one sample, sequenced in a study of blood T cells in healthy people across ages. Using a J-beta primer mix together with a sample-barcoded 5' primer, a second PCR was run for roughly 7 to 11 cycles. TCRdb called the 5' RACE reads again in MiXCR, with one record for every CDR3 protein. The sample carries roughly 1.6 million distinct CDR3 sequences, 30% to 40% recorded once. Sequenced material: blood. These TCRs come from a woman younger than 45 in good health.

The chain is built from TRBV7-9 and TRBJ2-1, with TRBD2 as a possible D gene (6 bases). Germline CDR1 is SEHNR and CDR2 is FQNEAQ (reference sequence). V was cut by 4 bases and J by 9 bases, with 10 bases left in between. The CDR3 is 12 amino acids. The CDR3 protein is CASSSGVFEQFF. DNA for the CDR3: TGTGCCAGCAGCTCGGGAGTATTTGAGCAGTTCTTC.

In its sample, this clonotype was seen a few times. The rearrangement uses TRBV6-1 and TRBJ1-5, with D maybe TRBD1 (5 bases). V dropped 6 bases and J dropped 6 bases, with 15 bases sitting between them. There are 14 residues in the CDR3. Germline values: CDR1 MNHNS, CDR2 SASEGT. Written as DNA, the CDR3 is TGTGCCAGCAGCGGGCGAGGGGCTAGTCAGCCCCAGCATTTT. Amino acid sequence: CASSGRGASQPQHF.

V is TRBV20-1 and J is TRBJ2-2; tentatively, D is TRBD1 or TRBD2 (5 bases each). Germline assignment: CDR1 DFQATT and CDR2 SNEGSKA (reference sequence). Trimming cost V 5 bases and J 0 bases, with 7 bases left between them. The CDR3 is 13 amino acids. CDR3 nucleotides: TGCAGTGCTGGGGGAGCGAACACCGGGGAGCTGTTTTTT. This sequence encodes CSAGGANTGELFF.

The chain carries TRBV6-1 and TRBJ2-2, with 8 positions matching TRBD1. The germline CDR1 and CDR2 sequences are MNHNS and SASEGT. This CDR3 has 15 residues. After removal of 9 bases from V and 2 bases from J, the junction contained 8 bases not matched to a gene. CDR3 sequence reads: CASRTGRSNTGELFF. CDR3 coding DNA: TGTGCCAGTAGGACAGGGAGAAGCAACACCGGGGAGCTGTTTTTT.

In this sample, this clonotype turned up a few times. The gene calls are TRBV20-1 and TRBJ2-3; D call uncertain. This CDR3 comprises 15 residues. V dropped 6 bases and J dropped 1 base, with 17 bases sitting between them. Germline CDR1 DFQATT, CDR2 SNEGSKA (reference sequence). CDR3: CSARRPVPGTDTQYF. The CDR3 DNA reads TGCAGTGCCCGAAGGCCAGTCCCTGGCACAGATACGCAGTATTTT.

To note about this clonotype: A much larger clone sits a single nucleotide away, making a read error possible. The chain employs TRBV10-3 and TRBJ2-7; D is possibly TRBD2 (5 bases). Germline values: CDR1 ENHRY, CDR2 SYGVKD. The CDR3 consists of 14 residues. The CDR3 spells CAVSESTTGNEQYF. The CDR3 nucleotides read TGTGCCGTCAGTGAGTCGACTACGGGGAACGAGCAGTACTTC.

V is TRBV30 and J is TRBJ1-1; 8 bases line up with TRBD1. Germline trimming cut 1 base from V and 5 bases from J; bases unmatched to any gene: 6. CDR1 and CDR2 (germline): GTSNPN, SVGIG (reference sequence). The CDR3 contains 14 residues. CDR3 in DNA: TGTGCCTGGAGTGAGCAGGGGGCGCAAACTGAAGCTTTCTTT. It is translated as CAWSEQGAQTEAFF.

This chain connects TRBV12-3 or TRBV12-4 to TRBJ2-3; TRBD2 aligns across 8 bases. V trimming: 3 bases; J trimming: 1 base; junction bases outside the gene matches: 3. The CDR3 has 15 residues. The CDR3 loop reads CASSFGGAGTDTQYF. CDR3 bases: TGTGCCAGCAGTTTCGGGGGGGCCGGCACAGATACGCAGTATTTT.

The sample holds many counts of this clonotype. The chain employs TRBV12-3 or TRBV12-4 and TRBJ2-7; TRBD2 matches at 7 bases. V gave up 5 bases and J gave up 3 bases; unmatched junction bases: 10. The CDR3 is 15 amino acids. CDR3 sequence reads: CASSPGLAVSYEQYF. CDR3 sequence (DNA): TGTGCCAGCAGTCCCGGGCTAGCGGTCAGCTACGAGCAGTACTTC.

The chain has TRBV5-6 and TRBJ2-7, with TRBD2 matching over 9 bases. V lost 2 bases to trimming and J lost 3 bases; unmatched junction nucleotides: 12. Germline CDR1 and CDR2: SGHDT and YYEEEE. The CDR3 has 17 amino acids. The CDR3: CASSLGLWTSEYYEQYF. CDR3 bases: TGTGCCAGCAGCTTAGGGCTCTGGACTAGCGAATACTACGAGCAGTACTTC.

This clonotype was seen a few times. The chain carries TRBV7-9 and TRBJ1-6; D perhaps matches TRBD1 (6 bases). The V gene's germline CDR1 is SEHNR and CDR2 FQNEAQ (reference sequence). This CDR3 spans 15 amino acids. V lost 4 bases and J lost 6, with 13 bases in between. The CDR3 protein is CASSSGGRSNSPLHF. For the CDR3, the DNA is TGTGCCAGCAGCTCCGGGGGGCGTAGTAATTCACCCCTCCACTTT.

The gene calls are TRBV29-1 and TRBJ2-1; TRBD1 agrees at 8 bases. With V trimmed by 7 bases and J by 4 bases, 9 bases remained unmatched. Germline loops: CDR1 SQVTM, CDR2 ANQGSEA. The CDR3 has 14 residues. The CDR3 protein is CSGVDRDRYNEQFF. In DNA, the CDR3 is TGCAGCGGCGTAGACCGGGACAGGTACAATGAGCAGTTCTTC.

This clonotype was counted a few times. The V gene is TRBV7-2, the J gene TRBJ2-5; 12 nucleotides match TRBD2. Losses at the gene ends were 3 bases for V and 5 bases for J; bases not matched to a gene: 7. The length of the CDR3 is 16 residues. CDR1 and CDR2 from the germline V gene are SGHTA and FQGNSA. CDR3 in amino acids: CASSFGQTSGGETQYF. The CDR3 nucleotides read TGTGCCAGCAGCTTCGGGCAAACTAGCGGGGGGGAGACCCAGTACTTC. The complete variable domain, with remaining parts taken from reference TRBV7-2 and TRBJ2-5, reads GAGVSQSPSNKVTEKGKDVELRCDPISGHTALYWYRQSLGQGLEFLIYFQGNSAPDKSGLPSDRFSAERTGGSVSTLTIQRTQQEDSAVYLCASSFGQTSGGETQYFGPGTRLLVL.

The chain links TRBV28 to TRBJ1-1; tentative D call: TRBD1 (5 bases). The CDR3 extends over 14 amino acids. In germline, CDR1 is MDHEN, CDR2 SYDVKM. The germline V and J ends were trimmed by 6 bases and 5 bases, with 16 bases remaining between them. CDR3 in amino acids: CASRLRGGETEAFF. The CDR3, as DNA: TGTGCCAGCAGACTCCGGGGGGGTGAGACTGAAGCTTTCTTT.

The chain couples TRBV4-1 to TRBJ2-5; TRBD2 matches at 11 bases. The germline CDR1 and CDR2 sequences are MGHRA and YSYEKL. The trim removed 4 bases at V and 5 bases at J, leaving 9 bases unmatched. This CDR3 spans 16 amino acids. The CDR3 region is CASSPGLADLGETQYF. DNA of the CDR3: TGCGCCAGCAGCCCGGGACTAGCGGATTTGGGCGAGACCCAGTACTTC.

The chain links TRBV7-8 to TRBJ2-7, with 7 bases identical to TRBD1. The V and J ends lost 5 bases and 3 bases, in that order; junction bases with no gene match: 7. CDR3 length equals 14 residues. The germline V gene has CDR1 SGHVS and CDR2 FQNEAQ. The CDR3 region is CASSLGQKIYEQYF. The CDR3 DNA sequence: TGTGCCAGCAGCCTGGGACAGAAGATCTACGAGCAGTACTTC.

The chain employs TRBV13 and TRBJ2-3; TRBD2 aligns across 9 bases. CDR1 PRHDT and CDR2 FYEKMQ come from the germline V gene (reference sequence). The CDR3 is 19 residues long. J lost 1 base, V lost 4 bases, and 15 bases had no gene match. The CDR3 spells CASSSTSDSGRPGTDTQYF. In nucleotides, the CDR3 is TGTGCCAGCAGCTCCACTTCTGATAGCGGGAGACCCGGCACAGATACGCAGTATTTT.

The rearrangement uses TRBV7-2 and TRBJ1-1; D is uncertain. CDR3 length: 14 residues. V lost 5 bases, J lost 0 bases, and 10 bases lay in between. The germline CDR1 and CDR2 sequences are SGHTA and FQGNSA. CDR3 sequence (DNA): TGTGCCAGCAGCCCTACACTTTTGAACACTGAAGCTTTCTTT. Its protein product is CASSPTLLNTEAFF.

The chain uses TRBV7-3 and TRBJ2-1; D is ambiguous. V shed 0 bases and J shed 7 bases, with 13 bases lying between them. The germline gives CDR1 SGHTA, CDR2 FQGTGA. There are 15 residues in the CDR3. CDR3 coding DNA: TGTGCCAGCAGCTTAACCCAACTAAGACGGAATGAGCAGTTCTTC. Translating gives CASSLTQLRRNEQFF.

The sample holds one count of this clonotype. A clone one base away is much larger, so this may be a read error. This chain uses TRBV20-1 with TRBJ2-7; D may correspond to TRBD1 or TRBD2 (5 bases each). The CDR3 totals 13 residues. Germline loops: CDR1 DFQATT, CDR2 SNEGSKA (reference sequence). This chain's CDR3 is CSARDRETYEQCF. CDR3 coding DNA: TGCAGTGCTAGAGACAGGGAGACCTACGAGCAGTGCTTC.

The rearrangement joins TRBV27 to TRBJ1-6; D might be TRBD1 (6 bases). This CDR3 spans 14 amino acids. V lost 4 bases to trimming and J lost 5 bases, with 9 bases between them. The germline V gene encodes CDR1 MNHEY and CDR2 SMNVEV (reference sequence). The CDR3 sequence is CASSYHRDNSPLHF. CDR3 coding DNA: TGTGCCAGCAGTTACCACAGGGATAATTCACCCCTCCACTTT.

This clonotype was detected only a few times. This sequence joins TRBV20-1 and TRBJ2-5; 9 bases are a match to TRBD2. Germline V gene data show CDR1 as DFQATT and CDR2 as SNEGSKA (reference sequence). Trimming cost V 4 bases and J 2 bases; bases outside gene matches: 8. The CDR3 length is 15 residues. The CDR3 loop is CSATRLAARQETQYF. CDR3 nucleotides: TGCAGTGCTACCCGACTAGCGGCCAGACAAGAGACCCAGTACTTC.

Comments on this clonotype: A much larger clone lies a single base off, so this may be a read error. V usage is TRBV5-1 and J usage is TRBJ2-7; TRBD2 is a possible D gene (6 bases). V was cut by 6 bases and J by 2 bases, with 18 bases left in between. Germline assignment: CDR1 SGHRS and CDR2 YFSETQ. The CDR3 extends over 15 amino acids. DNA of the CDR3: TGCGCCAGCAACCACTCGCGGGACTTGACCTACGAGCAGTACTTC. Encoded protein: CASNHSRDLTYEQYF.

This clonotype came up once. The CDR3 end shows no conserved phenylalanine or tryptophan, and so a read error is likely. The chain couples TRBV9 to TRBJ2-7, with TRBD1 identical over 9 bases. The CDR3 contains 15 residues. Germline-derived CDR1 and CDR2 are SGDLS and YYNGEE. The V segment lost 0 bases and the J segment 5 bases; nucleotides outside the gene matches: 6. The CDR3 spells CASSVGSGTGNEQYL. CDR3 in DNA: TGTGCCAGCAGCGTAGGGAGCGGGACAGGGAACGAGCAGTACTTA.